These 21 T cell receptor beta chains originate from one sample sequenced in a study of blood T cell repertoires in COVID-19. Sequencing used immunoSEQ multiplex PCR; TCRdb keeps in-frame clones, though not all of them. The data show roughly 86,000 clones, 85% seen once. Sequencing was performed on peripheral blood. All receptors derive from a middle-aged man with acute or convalescent COVID-19.

CDR3 coding DNA: TGTGCCAGCAGCTCGGGACTAGAGCAAGAGACCCAGTACTTC. It encodes CASSSGLEQETQYF. The chain has TRBV7-2 and TRBJ2-5, with TRBD2 identical over 8 bases. V lost 4 bases to trimming and J lost 2 bases; unmatched junction nucleotides: 3. The CDR3 has 14 residues. Germline V lookup: CDR1 SGHTA, CDR2 FQGNSA. The entire variable domain, with the rest obtained from reference TRBV7-2 and TRBJ2-5, is as follows: GAGVSQSPSNKVTEKGKDVELRCDPISGHTALYWYRQSLGQGLEFLIYFQGNSAPDKSGLPSDRFSAERTGGSVSTLTIQRTQQEDSAVYLCASSSGLEQETQYFGPGTRLLVL.

This rearrangement joins TRBV2 to TRBJ2-1; D is possibly TRBD1 (6 bases). CDR3 size: 13 residues. Trimming took off 6 bases at V and 5 bases at J, with 11 bases between the two ends. CDR1 is SNHLY and CDR2 is FYNNEI in the germline V gene. Written as DNA, the CDR3 is TGTGCCAGCAGGACCGGACAGAACAATGAGCAGTTCTTC. It yields the protein CASRTGQNNEQFF. The full variable domain, with the rest looked up from reference TRBV2 and TRBJ2-1, is EPEVTQTPSHQVTQMGQEVILRCVPISNHLYFYWYRQILGQKVEFLVSFYNNEISEKSEIFDDQFSVERPDGSNFTLKIRSTKLEDSAMYFCASRTGQNNEQFFGPGTRLTVL.

A single count supports this clone. The chain links TRBV6-2 or TRBV6-3 to TRBJ1-6; TRBD1 matches 8 bases. J lost 7 bases, V lost 2 bases, and 4 bases had no gene match. CDR3 length: 15 residues. Germline CDR1 and CDR2: MNHEY and SVGEGT. CDR3 in DNA: TGTGCCAGCAGTTACGGCGGACAGGGCAATTCACCCCTCCACTTT. Translating gives CASSYGGQGNSPLHF.

The chain has TRBV5-5 and TRBJ1-3; 9 nucleotides agree with TRBD1. CDR3 length equals 15 residues. Germline V gives CDR1 SGHKS, CDR2 YYEKEE (reference sequence). V lost 4 bases and J lost 0; bases outside the gene matches: 2. In DNA form, the CDR3 reads TGTGCCAGCAGCCCGGACAGGGGCTCTGGAAACACCATATATTTT. Amino acids: CASSPDRGSGNTIYF.

The gene calls are TRBV3-1 (or the pseudogene TRBV3-2) and TRBJ2-2; the D is unclear. The CDR3 covers 12 residues. The ends were cut back, 3 bases at V and 5 bases at J, with 4 bases in the middle. Germline V lookup: CDR1 LGHDT, CDR2 YNNKEL (reference sequence). DNA of the CDR3: TGTGCCAGCAGCCACAGGACCGGGGAGCTGTTTTTT. It translates to CASSHRTGELFF.

J is TRBJ1-1 and V is TRBV18, with TRBD1 as a possible D gene (5 bases). CDR3 length: 15 residues. Germline loops: CDR1 KGHSH, CDR2 LQKENI. V lost 3 bases to trimming and J lost 4 bases, with 15 bases between them. DNA of the CDR3: TGTGCCAGCTCACCGCCTGGTGGGGGGGGCACTGAAGCTTTCTTT. Its protein product is CASSPPGGGGTEAFF. Full variable domain (missing parts from reference TRBV18 and TRBJ1-1): NAGVMQNPRHLVRRRGQEARLRCSPMKGHSHVYWYRQLPEEGLKFMVYLQKENIIDESGMPKERFSAEFPKEGPSILRIQQVVRGDSAAYFCASSPPGGGGTEAFFGQGTRLTVV.

This clone was counted a few times. The J gene is TRBJ1-2, the V gene TRBV7-2; D unresolved. Between the trimmed V and J ends, which lost 0 bases and 8 bases, there was a span of 22 bases. The germline gives CDR1 SGHTA, CDR2 FQGNSA. CDR3 size: 17 residues. This CDR3 is CASSLAQVDPRREGYTF. The CDR3 DNA follows: TGTGCCAGCAGCTTAGCGCAAGTGGACCCACGACGGGAAGGCTACACCTTC.

The genes are TRBV4-1 and TRBJ2-3; tentative D call: TRBD2 (7 bases). The CDR3 length is 16 residues. The germline gives CDR1 MGHRA, CDR2 YSYEKL. Trimming left V 0 bases short and J 5 bases short, with 15 bases between. In nucleotides, the CDR3 is TGCGCCAGCAGCCAAGACTGGGGGGGCCTGGGAGATACGCAGTATTTT. This codes for CASSQDWGGLGDTQYF.

CDR3 amino acids: CASSDRGNIQYF. CDR3 DNA sequence: TGTGCCAGCAGCGACAGGGGGAACATTCAGTACTTC. The V call is TRBV12-3 or TRBV12-4, the J call TRBJ2-4; 9 bases agree with TRBD1. This CDR3 region has 12 residues. Losses at the gene ends were 6 bases for V and 7 bases for J; bases not matched to a gene: 1.

V usage is TRBV21-1 and J usage is TRBJ2-7; the D segment call TRBD2 is taken from the table without a DNA check. TRBV21-1 is deemed a pseudogene. The CDR3 has 21 residues. The CDR3 coding sequence is TGTGCCAGCAGCCCGTCAGAGTGGCCAGCGGGAAGATGGGGGGCCTCCTACGAGCAGTACTTC. Its translation: CASSPSEWPAGRWGASYEQYF.

This clone was observed a single time. The chain recombines TRBV7-7 with TRBJ2-2; TRBD1 agrees at 12 bases. The germline V gene encodes CDR1 SSHAT and CDR2 FNYEAQ (reference sequence). Trimming took 0 bases from V and 1 from J; bases not matched to a gene: 9. The CDR3 contains 20 residues. In nucleotides, the CDR3 is TGTGCCAGCAGCTTAGCCCCGGGACAGGGGGCGAGTGGGAACACCGGGGAGCTGTTTTTT. Protein sequence: CASSLAPGQGASGNTGELFF.

V is TRBV28 and J is TRBJ2-5; a weak D match, TRBD2 (8 bases). V dropped 1 base and J dropped 5 bases, with 14 bases sitting between them. The CDR3 sequence is 15 residues long. From germline, CDR1 is MDHEN and CDR2 SYDVKM. The CDR3 region is CASSLLAGGQETQYF. CDR3 coding DNA: TGTGCCAGCAGTTTATTGGCGGGGGGACAGGAGACCCAGTACTTC.

The J gene is TRBJ1-1, the V gene TRBV29-1; the match to TRBD1 covers 8 bases. V lost 6 bases, J lost 0 bases, and 6 bases stayed unmatched. Germline CDR1 is SQVTM and CDR2 is ANQGSEA. The CDR3 sequence is 14 residues long. The CDR3 region is CSVNRGGLNTEAFF. DNA of the CDR3: TGCAGCGTCAACAGGGGGGGTCTGAACACTGAAGCTTTCTTT.

This rearrangement joins TRBV6-2 or TRBV6-3 to TRBJ2-1; 14 bases are shared with TRBD2. The CDR3 has 18 amino acids. The germline V gene has CDR1 MNHEY and CDR2 SVGEGT. V dropped 2 bases and J dropped 7; count of bases not matched to a gene: 10. For the CDR3, the DNA is TGTGCCAGCAGTTACCGGGACAGGAGGACTAGCGGGAGGAATGAGCAGTTCTTC. This encodes CASSYRDRRTSGRNEQFF.

This rearrangement joins TRBV4-2 to TRBJ2-3, with a tentative D call TRBD2 (6 bases). This CDR3 has 16 amino acids. CDR1 and CDR2 from the germline V gene are LGHNA and YNFKEQ. The V and J ends lost 1 base and 0 bases respectively, with 11 bases between them. The CDR3 nucleotides read TGTGCCAGCAGCCAAGTGGCGGGGCAAAGCACAGATACGCAGTATTTT. It yields the protein CASSQVAGQSTDTQYF.

CDR3 bases: TGTGCTAGTGGTCCCGGGACTCCGGGAGAGCAGTACTTC. Residues: CASGPGTPGEQYF. The chain combines TRBV12-5 with TRBJ2-7, with a possible D match to TRBD2 (6 bases). The CDR3 is 13 residues long. V was cut by 5 bases and J by 7 bases, with 15 bases left in between. Germline CDR1 reads LGHNT; CDR2 reads FRNRAP.

The chain is built from TRBV29-1 and TRBJ2-1, with TRBD2 identical over 10 bases. Per germline, CDR1 SQVTM and CDR2 ANQGSEA. V gave up 6 bases and J gave up 6 bases; unmatched junction bases: 5. CDR3 length equals 13 residues. Here the CDR3 reads CSVRAGGGNEQFF. The CDR3 DNA reads TGCAGCGTCCGAGCGGGGGGGGGCAATGAGCAGTTCTTC.

The CDR3 DNA is TGTGCCAGCAGCTTTCTCGGGGGGAGCACCGGGGAGCTGTTTTTT. Translation gives CASSFLGGSTGELFF. The chain has TRBV11-2 and TRBJ2-2; 7 bases agree with TRBD2. The CDR3 loop spans 15 amino acids. The junction had 5 bases not matched to a gene; V was cut back by 3 bases and J by 4 bases. In germline, CDR1 is SGHAT, CDR2 FQNNGV.

This clone was counted only a few times. The CDR3 sequence: CASSNRQGANTGELFF. In DNA form, the CDR3 reads TGTGCCAGCAGCAACCGACAGGGTGCGAACACCGGGGAGCTGTTTTTT. V gene TRBV7-9 combines with J gene TRBJ2-2, with TRBD1 matching 7 bases. Germline loops: CDR1 SEHNR, CDR2 FQNEAQ (reference sequence). The CDR3 covers 16 residues. The ends lost 5 bases at V and 0 bases at J; junction bases unmatched: 6.

This clone was detected only a few times. J is TRBJ2-1 and V is TRBV18; D gene uncertain. Trimming cost V 3 bases and J 0 bases, with 6 bases left between them. Germline values: CDR1 KGHSH, CDR2 LQKENI. This CDR3 is built from 14 residues. CDR3 residues: CASSPDISYNEQFF. CDR3 nucleotides: TGTGCCAGCTCACCCGACATCTCCTACAATGAGCAGTTCTTC.

The V and J genes are TRBV5-1 and TRBJ2-5, with D uncertain. Trimming removed 0 bases at V and 5 bases at J, with 11 bases between. Germline values: CDR1 SGHRS, CDR2 YFSETQ. The CDR3 runs to 14 residues. The CDR3 loop reads CASSLAFVSETQYF. CDR3 in DNA: TGCGCCAGCAGCTTGGCCTTTGTATCGGAGACCCAGTACTTC.